This is a list of T cell receptor beta chains from one sample in a study of PD-1 blockade in classical Hodgkin lymphoma. Measured with immunoSEQ multiplex PCR; TCRdb has only the in-frame clones, and not every one. The repertoire has just over 50,000 clones, just under 75% of them found once; the top ten carry more than 12%. Sample: peripheral blood mononuclear cells (PBMCs), taken before the second cycle of nivolumab. The source of these receptors is a human donor with classical Hodgkin lymphoma. Both conserved end residues are part of each CDR3. Each record gives: J gene, V gene, CDR3 protein.

TRBJ2-7	TRBV5-1	CASSRVGYEQYF
TRBJ2-3	TRBV5-6	CASQSGDTQYF
TRBJ2-7	TRBV7-8	CASSSLPGRLYEQYF
TRBJ2-3	TRBV9	CASSRDSKSTDTQYF
TRBJ2-1	TRBV30	CAWRGGRDRGRNEQFF
TRBJ2-5	TRBV27	CASSPSPGPTQYF
TRBJ2-7	TRBV7-8	CASSKRLGSTYEQYF
TRBJ1-1	TRBV21-1	CASSKGLVWWSTEAFF
TRBJ2-1	TRBV6-5	CASSYRPRQYNEQFF
TRBJ1-2	TRBV2	CASSDLTVHYGYTF
TRBJ1-5	TRBV2	CASSRRQGPVSNQPQHF
TRBJ2-5	TRBV27	CASSSLVSGTQYF
TRBJ1-1	TRBV7-3	CASSLFGLGVTEAFF
TRBJ2-7	TRBV28	CASSQFSDSYEQYF
TRBJ2-1	TRBV4-3	CASSPTPDWHNEQFF
TRBJ2-2	TRBV6-5	CASSYSSVGELFF
TRBJ1-1	TRBV18	CASSPLGGPTEAFF
TRBJ2-2	TRBV7-3	CASSLGGLSAGELFF
TRBJ1-2	TRBV6-5	CASSTRGEIYGYTF
TRBJ1-1	TRBV18	CASSPQGSGAEAFF
TRBJ2-3	TRBV6-1	CASSQDRAKDTQYF
TRBJ2-3	TRBV27	CASSLRVSSTDTQYF
TRBJ1-2	TRBV19	CASSSQTANYGYTF
TRBJ2-1	TRBV6-5	CASSLGRRYEQFF
TRBJ2-7	TRBV29-1	CSVELQGYEQYF
TRBJ2-7	TRBV19	CASSISLSYEQYF
TRBJ1-4	TRBV19	CASSMQATGEKLFF
TRBJ1-1	TRBV7-9	CASSQLTGENTEAFF